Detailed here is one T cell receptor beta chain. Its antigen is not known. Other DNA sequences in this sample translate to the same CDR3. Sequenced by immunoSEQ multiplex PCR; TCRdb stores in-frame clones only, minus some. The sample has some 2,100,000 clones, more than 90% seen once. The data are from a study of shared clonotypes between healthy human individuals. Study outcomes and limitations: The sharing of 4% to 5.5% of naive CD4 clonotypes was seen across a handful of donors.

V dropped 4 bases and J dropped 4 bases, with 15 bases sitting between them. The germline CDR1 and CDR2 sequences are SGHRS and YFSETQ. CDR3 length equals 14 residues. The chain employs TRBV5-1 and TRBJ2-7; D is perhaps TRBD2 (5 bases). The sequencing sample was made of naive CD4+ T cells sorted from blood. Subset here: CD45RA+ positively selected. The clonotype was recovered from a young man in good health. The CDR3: CASSPGTSPYEQYF. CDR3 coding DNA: TGCGCCAGCAGCCCGGGAACTAGTCCTTACGAGCAGTACTTC. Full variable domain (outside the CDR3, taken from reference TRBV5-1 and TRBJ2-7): KAGVTQTPRYLIKTRGQQVTLSCSPISGHRSVSWYQQTPGQGLQFLFEYFSETQRNKGNFPGRFSGRQFSNSRSEMNVSTLELGDSALYLCASSPGTSPYEQYFGPGTRLTVT.